This T cell receptor beta chain was sequenced for a study of OX40 agonist ivuxolimab in advanced cancers. Study-level findings and limits: Partly responding patients at 0.1-3.0 mg/kg showed some of the smallest clonal expansion. Among T cells, CD8+ cells averaged more expanded clones than CD4+ cells.

The assay was immunoSEQ multiplex PCR, and TCRdb's table has in-frame clones only and misses some. The sample consists of around 140,000 clones, over 75% of them appearing once. Concerning this clone itself: Its target is unknown.

The clonotype comes from an adult with an advanced solid tumor such as melanoma, head and neck, liver or kidney cancer. Here the sequenced sample was CD4+ or CD8+ T cells sorted from blood, taken in a trial of the OX40 agonist ivuxolimab.

The CDR3 DNA sequence: TGTGCCAGTAGTATTTTGGACGTCACACGGCCCCAGCATTTT. As protein: CASSILDVTRPQHF. This chain uses TRBV19 with TRBJ1-5; D not resolved. The germline CDR1 and CDR2 sequences are LNHDA and SQIVND (reference sequence). The CDR3 is made up of 14 amino acids. V was pared by 3 bases and J by 9 bases, with 15 bases between. Full variable domain (missing parts from reference TRBV19 and TRBJ1-5): DGGITQSPKYLFRKEGQNVTLSCEQNLNHDAMYWYRQDPGQGLRLIYYSQIVNDFQKGDIAEGYSVSREKKESFPLTVTSAQKNPTAFYLCASSILDVTRPQHFGDGTRLSIL.